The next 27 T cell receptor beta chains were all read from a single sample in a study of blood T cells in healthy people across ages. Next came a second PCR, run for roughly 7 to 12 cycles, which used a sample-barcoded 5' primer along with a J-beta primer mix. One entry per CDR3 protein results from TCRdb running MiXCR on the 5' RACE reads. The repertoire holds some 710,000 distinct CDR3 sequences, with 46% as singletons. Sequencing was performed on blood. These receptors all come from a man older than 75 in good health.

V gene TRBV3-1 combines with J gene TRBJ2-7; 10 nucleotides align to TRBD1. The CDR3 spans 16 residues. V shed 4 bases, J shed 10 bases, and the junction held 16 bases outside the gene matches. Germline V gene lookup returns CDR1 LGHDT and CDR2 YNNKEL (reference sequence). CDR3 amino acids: CASSPSGTGDYTTQYF. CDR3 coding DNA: TGTGCCAGCAGCCCCTCCGGGACAGGGGACTATACTACCCAGTACTTC.

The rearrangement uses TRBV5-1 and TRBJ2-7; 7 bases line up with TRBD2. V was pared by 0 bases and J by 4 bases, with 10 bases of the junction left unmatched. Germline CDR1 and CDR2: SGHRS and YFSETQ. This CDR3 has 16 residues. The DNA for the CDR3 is TGCGCCAGCAGCTTGGCGGGTGGCGGGAGCGGTTACGAGCAGTACTTC. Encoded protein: CASSLAGGGSGYEQYF.

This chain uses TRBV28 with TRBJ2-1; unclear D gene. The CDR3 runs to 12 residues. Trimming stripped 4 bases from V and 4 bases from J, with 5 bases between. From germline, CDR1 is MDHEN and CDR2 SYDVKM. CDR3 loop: CASSWSYNEQFF. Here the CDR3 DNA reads TGTGCCAGCAGTTGGTCTTACAATGAGCAGTTCTTC.

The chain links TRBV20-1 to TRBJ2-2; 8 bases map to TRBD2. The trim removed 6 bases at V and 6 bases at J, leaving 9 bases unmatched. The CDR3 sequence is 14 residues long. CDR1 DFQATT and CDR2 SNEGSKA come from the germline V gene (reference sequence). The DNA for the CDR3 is TGCAGTGCCGACCCAGGACTAGCCCCCGGGGAGCTGTTTTTT. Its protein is CSADPGLAPGELFF.

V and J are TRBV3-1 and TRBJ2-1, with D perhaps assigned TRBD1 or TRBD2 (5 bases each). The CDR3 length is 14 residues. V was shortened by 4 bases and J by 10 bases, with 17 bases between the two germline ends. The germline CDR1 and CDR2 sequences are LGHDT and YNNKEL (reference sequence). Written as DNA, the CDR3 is TGTGCCAGCAGCCCACCGGGGCTGACCTACGAGCAGTTCTTC. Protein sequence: CASSPPGLTYEQFF.

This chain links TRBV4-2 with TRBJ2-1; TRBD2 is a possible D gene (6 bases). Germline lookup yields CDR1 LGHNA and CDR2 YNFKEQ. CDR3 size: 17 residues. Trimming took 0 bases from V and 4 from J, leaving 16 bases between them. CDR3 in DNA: TGTGCCAGCAGCCAAGATCTGATTGGGGGGTTTTACAATGAGCAGTTCTTC. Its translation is CASSQDLIGGFYNEQFF.

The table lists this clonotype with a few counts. The CDR3 loop reads CASRQPPGRNNYGYTF. In DNA, the CDR3 is TGTGCCAGCAGGCAACCCCCGGGACGTAATAACTATGGCTACACCTTC. J is TRBJ1-2 and V is TRBV28; tentatively, D is TRBD1 (5 bases). V lost 6 bases and J 1 base, leaving 18 bases between the germline ends. The CDR3 contains 16 residues. The germline V gene encodes CDR1 MDHEN and CDR2 SYDVKM.

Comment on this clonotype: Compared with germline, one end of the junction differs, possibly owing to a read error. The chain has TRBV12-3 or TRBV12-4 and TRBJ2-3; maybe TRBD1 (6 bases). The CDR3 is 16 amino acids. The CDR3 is CASSLGTKVRTDAEYF. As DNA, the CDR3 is TGTGCCAGCAGTTTAGGGACAAAAGTAAGGACAGATGCGGAGTATTTC.

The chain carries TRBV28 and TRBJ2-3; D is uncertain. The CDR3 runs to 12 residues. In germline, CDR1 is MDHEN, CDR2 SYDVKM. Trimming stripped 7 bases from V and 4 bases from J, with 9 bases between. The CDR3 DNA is TGTGCCAGCATCGGACCCGCAGATACGCAGTATTTT. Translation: CASIGPADTQYF.

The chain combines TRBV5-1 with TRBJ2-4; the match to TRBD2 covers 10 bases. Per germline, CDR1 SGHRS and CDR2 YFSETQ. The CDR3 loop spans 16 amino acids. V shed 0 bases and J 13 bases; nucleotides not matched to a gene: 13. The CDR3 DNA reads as TGCGCCAGCAGCTTGGATCCTAGCGGGAGTTCTAGGGAGCAGTACTTC. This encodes CASSLDPSGSSREQYF.

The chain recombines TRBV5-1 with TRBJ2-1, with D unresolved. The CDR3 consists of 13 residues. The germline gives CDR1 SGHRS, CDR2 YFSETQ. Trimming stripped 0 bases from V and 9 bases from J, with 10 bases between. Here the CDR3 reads CASSLVSLPEQFF. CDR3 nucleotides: TGCGCCAGCAGCTTGGTTAGTCTTCCTGAGCAGTTCTTC.

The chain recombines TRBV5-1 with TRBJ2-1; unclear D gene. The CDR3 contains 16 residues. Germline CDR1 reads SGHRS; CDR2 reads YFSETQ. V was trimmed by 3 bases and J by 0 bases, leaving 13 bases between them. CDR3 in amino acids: CASSWGMASSYNEQFF. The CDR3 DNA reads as TGCGCCAGCAGCTGGGGAATGGCAAGCTCCTACAATGAGCAGTTCTTC.

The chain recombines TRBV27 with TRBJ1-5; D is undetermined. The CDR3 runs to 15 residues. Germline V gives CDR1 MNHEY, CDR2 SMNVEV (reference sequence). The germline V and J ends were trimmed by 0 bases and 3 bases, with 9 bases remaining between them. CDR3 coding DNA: TGTGCCAGCAGTTTATCCCCAGGCAACAATCAGCCCCAGCATTTT. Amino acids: CASSLSPGNNQPQHF.

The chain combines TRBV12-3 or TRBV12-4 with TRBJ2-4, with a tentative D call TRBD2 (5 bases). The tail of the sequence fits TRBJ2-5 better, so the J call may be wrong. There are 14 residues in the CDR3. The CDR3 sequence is CASSPSSTPETQYF. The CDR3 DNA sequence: TGTGCCAGCAGCCCTTCTAGCACTCCCGAGACCCAGTACTTC.

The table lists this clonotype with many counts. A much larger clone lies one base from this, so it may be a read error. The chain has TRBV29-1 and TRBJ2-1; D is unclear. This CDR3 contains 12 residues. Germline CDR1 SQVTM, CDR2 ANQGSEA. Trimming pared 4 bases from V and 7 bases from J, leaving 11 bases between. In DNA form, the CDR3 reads TGCAGCGTTGGAAAGGGTGTGAATGAGCAGTTCTTC. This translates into CSVGKGVNEQFF.

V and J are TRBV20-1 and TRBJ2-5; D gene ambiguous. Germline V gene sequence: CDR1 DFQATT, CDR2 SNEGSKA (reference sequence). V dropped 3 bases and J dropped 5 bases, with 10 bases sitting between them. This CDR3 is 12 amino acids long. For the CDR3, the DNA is TGCAGTGCTAGTACGGCTAGGGAGACCCAGTACTTC. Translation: CSASTARETQYF.

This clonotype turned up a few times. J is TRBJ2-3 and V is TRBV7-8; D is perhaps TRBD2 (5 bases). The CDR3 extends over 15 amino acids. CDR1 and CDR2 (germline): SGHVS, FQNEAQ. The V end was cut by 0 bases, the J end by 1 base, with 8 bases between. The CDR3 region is CASSLAGRGTDTQYF. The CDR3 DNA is TGTGCCAGCAGCTTAGCGGGGAGAGGCACAGATACGCAGTATTTT.

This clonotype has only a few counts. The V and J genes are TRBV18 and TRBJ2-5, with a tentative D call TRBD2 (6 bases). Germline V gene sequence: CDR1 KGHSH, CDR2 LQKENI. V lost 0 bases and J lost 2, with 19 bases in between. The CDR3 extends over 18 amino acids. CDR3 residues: CASSPPPQASALQETQYF. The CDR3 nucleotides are TGTGCCAGCTCACCACCACCACAAGCTAGCGCATTACAAGAGACCCAGTACTTC.

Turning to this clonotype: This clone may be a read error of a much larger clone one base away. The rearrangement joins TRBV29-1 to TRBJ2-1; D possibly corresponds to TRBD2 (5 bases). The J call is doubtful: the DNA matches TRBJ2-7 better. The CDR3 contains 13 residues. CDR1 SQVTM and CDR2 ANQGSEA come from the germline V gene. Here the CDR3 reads CSVGESDYNEQYF. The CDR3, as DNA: TGCAGCGTTGGAGAGTCAGACTACAATGAGCAGTACTTC.

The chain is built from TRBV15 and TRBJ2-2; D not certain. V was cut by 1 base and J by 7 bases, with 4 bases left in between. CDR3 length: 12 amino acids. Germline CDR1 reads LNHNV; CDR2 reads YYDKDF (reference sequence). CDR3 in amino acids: CATSRVGGELFF. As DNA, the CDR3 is TGTGCCACCAGCAGAGTTGGCGGGGAGCTGTTTTTT.

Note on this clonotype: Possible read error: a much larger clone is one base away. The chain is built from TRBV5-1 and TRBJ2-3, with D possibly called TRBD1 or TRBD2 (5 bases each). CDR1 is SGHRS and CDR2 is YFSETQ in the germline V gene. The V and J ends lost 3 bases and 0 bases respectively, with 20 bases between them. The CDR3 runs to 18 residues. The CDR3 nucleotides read TGCGCCAGCAGCTCGGGGCATCAACAGGCTGCTAGCACAGATACGCAGTATTTT. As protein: CASSSGHQQAASTDTQYF.

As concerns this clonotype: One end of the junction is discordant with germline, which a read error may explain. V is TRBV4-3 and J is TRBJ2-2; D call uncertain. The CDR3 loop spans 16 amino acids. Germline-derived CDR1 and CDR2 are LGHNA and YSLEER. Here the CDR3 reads CVSSQVGRDNKGELFF. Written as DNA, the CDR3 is TGCGTCAGCAGCCAAGTAGGGCGTGACAACAAAGGGGAGCTGTTTTTT.

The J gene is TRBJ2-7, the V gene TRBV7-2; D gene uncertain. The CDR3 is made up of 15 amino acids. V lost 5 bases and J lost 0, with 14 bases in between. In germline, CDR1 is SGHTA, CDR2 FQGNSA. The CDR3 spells CASSRHVRDSYEQYF. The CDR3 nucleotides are TGTGCCAGCAGCCGCCACGTCCGCGACTCCTACGAGCAGTACTTC. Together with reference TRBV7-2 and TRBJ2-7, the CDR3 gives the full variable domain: GAGVSQSPSNKVTEKGKDVELRCDPISGHTALYWYRQSLGQGLEFLIYFQGNSAPDKSGLPSDRFSAERTGGSVSTLTIQRTQQEDSAVYLCASSRHVRDSYEQYFGPGTRLTVT.

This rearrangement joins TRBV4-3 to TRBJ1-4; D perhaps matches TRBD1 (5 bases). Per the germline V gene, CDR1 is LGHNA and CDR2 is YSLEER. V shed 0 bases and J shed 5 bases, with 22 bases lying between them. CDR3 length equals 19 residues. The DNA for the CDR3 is TGCGCCAGCAGCCAAGATAGAAGGGCAGGGCGCCGGGAAAATGAAAAACTGTTTTTT. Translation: CASSQDRRAGRRENEKLFF.

CDR3 loop: CAWSGGSYNEQFF. As DNA, the CDR3 is TGTGCCTGGAGTGGGGGTTCCTACAATGAGCAGTTCTTC. The V and J genes are TRBV30 and TRBJ2-1, with unresolved D. CDR3 size: 13 residues. Germline V gives CDR1 GTSNPN, CDR2 SVGIG (reference sequence). The V gene lost 1 base and the J gene lost 1 base, with 5 bases spanning the gap.

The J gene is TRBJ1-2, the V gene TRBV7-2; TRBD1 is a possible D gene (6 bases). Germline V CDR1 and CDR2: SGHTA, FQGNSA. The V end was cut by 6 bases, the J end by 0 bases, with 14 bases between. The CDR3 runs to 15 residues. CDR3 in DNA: TGTGCCAGCAGAAACCCAGGGACATCTAACTATGGCTACACCTTC. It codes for CASRNPGTSNYGYTF.

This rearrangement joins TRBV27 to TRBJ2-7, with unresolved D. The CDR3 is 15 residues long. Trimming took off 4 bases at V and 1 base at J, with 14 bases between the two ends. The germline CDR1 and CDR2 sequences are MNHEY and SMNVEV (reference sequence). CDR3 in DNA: TGTGCCAGCAGTTCCAGGACGGATAAGTCCTACGAGCAGTACTTC. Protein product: CASSSRTDKSYEQYF.